One sample yielded the 11 T cell receptor beta chains listed below, sequenced in a study of T cells after yellow fever vaccination. MiXCR was run by TCRdb on the 5' RACE reads, yielding one entry per CDR3 protein. Of 300,000 to 450,000 distinct CDR3 sequences listed, approximately 5.7% were seen once; the top ten hold about 15%. The sequences come from PBMCs, collected 5 days after the yellow fever booster vaccination. The receptors were sampled from a man aged 25 to 40 who received the YFV17D yellow fever vaccine.

The chain combines TRBV10-3 with TRBJ2-2; D call uncertain. Germline assignment: CDR1 ENHRY and CDR2 SYGVKD. CDR3 length: 13 residues. V lost 4 bases and J 5 bases, leaving 8 bases between the germline ends. The CDR3 loop reads CAISVHGTGELFF. CDR3 bases: TGTGCCATCAGTGTACATGGTACCGGGGAGCTGTTTTTT.

Many counts were recorded for this clonotype. The rearrangement joins TRBV20-1 to TRBJ2-1, with D perhaps matching TRBD2 (5 bases). The germline V gene has CDR1 DFQATT and CDR2 SNEGSKA (reference sequence). V was trimmed by 0 bases and J by 0 bases, leaving 15 bases between them. The CDR3 runs 17 residues. The CDR3 sequence is CSARDLTDSSSYNEQFF. The CDR3 DNA sequence: TGCAGTGCTAGAGACCTAACGGACTCCAGCTCCTACAATGAGCAGTTCTTC.

With regard to this clonotype: A much larger clone lies a single base off, so this may be a read error. The rearrangement joins TRBV24-1 to TRBJ1-2; tentative D call: TRBD1 (5 bases). Between the trimmed V and J ends, which lost 4 bases and 8 bases, there was a span of 13 bases. The V gene's germline CDR1 is KGHDR and CDR2 SFDVKD. This CDR3 contains 13 residues. This chain's CDR3 is CATSETKGYGYTF. In DNA, the CDR3 is TGTGCCACCAGTGAGACCAAGGGGTACGGCTACACCTTC.

This clonotype was detected a few times. This chain links TRBV20-1 with TRBJ2-5, with TRBD2 matching 10 bases. The CDR3 length is 15 residues. Looked up from germline, CDR1 is DFQATT and CDR2 is SNEGSKA (reference sequence). V gave up 3 bases and J gave up 4 bases; unmatched junction bases: 8. This chain's CDR3 is CSARASGRAVETQYF. The CDR3 region has the DNA TGCAGTGCTAGGGCCAGCGGGAGGGCCGTAGAGACCCAGTACTTC.

This clonotype has ten or more counts. This chain joins TRBV12-3 or TRBV12-4 and TRBJ1-6; D unclear. With 7 bases removed from V and 11 bases from J, the gap between germline ends came to 21 bases. This CDR3 has 15 amino acids. CDR3 DNA: TGTGCCAGCATCTTAAGCCCGGGCCGCGGGACACCCCTCCACTTT. Translating gives CASILSPGRGTPLHF.

In its sample, this clonotype was seen a few times. This chain links TRBV7-3 with TRBJ1-6; tentatively, D is TRBD1 (5 bases). The CDR3 has 15 residues. From germline, CDR1 is SGHTA and CDR2 FQGTGA. Trimming removed 2 bases at V and 8 bases at J, with 13 bases between. The CDR3: CASSLEGGAYSPLHF. The CDR3 bases are TGTGCCAGCAGCTTAGAGGGTGGGGCATATTCACCCCTCCACTTT.

The table lists this clonotype with a few counts. This chain links TRBV5-1 with TRBJ2-7, with 7 positions matching TRBD1. Per the germline V gene, CDR1 is SGHRS and CDR2 is YFSETQ. The CDR3 contains 14 residues. V lost 7 bases to trimming and J lost 4 bases; unmatched junction nucleotides: 11. This CDR3 reads CASGPLDRVYEQYF. The CDR3 DNA is TGCGCCAGCGGACCGCTTGACAGGGTTTACGAGCAGTACTTC.

The CDR3: CASSPRGRAANEKLFF. In DNA form, the CDR3 reads TGTGCCAGCAGCCCGCGAGGGAGGGCAGCTAATGAAAAACTGTTTTTT. The J gene is TRBJ1-4, the V gene TRBV7-2; no definite D call. The CDR3 runs to 16 residues. V dropped 5 bases and J dropped 3 bases, with 16 bases sitting between them. Looked up from germline, CDR1 is SGHTA and CDR2 is FQGNSA.

The V call is TRBV5-1, the J call TRBJ2-7, with D perhaps TRBD1 (6 bases). V was cut by 4 bases and J by 2 bases, with 13 bases left in between. The CDR3 sequence is 14 residues long. Germline values: CDR1 SGHRS, CDR2 YFSETQ. The CDR3: CASSQSTGTYEQYF. Here the CDR3 DNA reads TGCGCCAGCAGCCAAAGTACAGGGACCTACGAGCAGTACTTC.

Only a few counts were recorded for this clonotype. This rearrangement joins TRBV30 to TRBJ2-7, with 8 positions matching TRBD2. Germline V gives CDR1 GTSNPN, CDR2 SVGIG (reference sequence). Trimming took 5 bases from V and 7 from J; bases not matched to a gene: 13. The CDR3 is made up of 14 amino acids. The CDR3: CAWDLSGRAVEQYF. CDR3 nucleotide sequence: TGTGCCTGGGACCTTTCCGGGAGGGCCGTAGAGCAGTACTTC. Full variable domain (remainder filled in from reference TRBV30 and TRBJ2-7): SQTIHQWPATLVQPVGSPLSLECTVEGTSNPNLYWYRQAAGRGLQLLFYSVGIGQISSEVPQNLSASRPQDRQFILSSKKLLLSDSGFYLCAWDLSGRAVEQYFGPGTRLTVT.

The table lists this clonotype with many counts. V gene TRBV20-1 combines with J gene TRBJ1-4, with D possibly matching TRBD1 (5 bases). CDR1 DFQATT and CDR2 SNEGSKA come from the germline V gene (reference sequence). This CDR3 comprises 16 residues. With 6 bases removed from V and 0 bases from J, the gap between germline ends came to 17 bases. CDR3 nucleotides: TGCAGTGCGCCCGGGGCGGCGGGGTCAACTAATGAAAAACTGTTTTTT. Amino acid sequence: CSAPGAAGSTNEKLFF.